The clone carrying this T cell receptor (beta chain) counts as medium-sized. The data were taken from a study of blood T cell repertoires in COVID-19. Study details: There were acute and convalescent COVID-19 samples, and they came from the United States, Italy and Spain. T cells, B-cell-depleted T cells, or PBMCs supplied cDNA or gDNA.

Original analysis: Using reference gene primer amplification, nucleated cell counts were estimated. Using immunoSEQ multiplex PCR, the repertoire was profiled, and TCRdb retains in-frame clones only, with some absent. That table gives V, J and clone size, and the DNA gave D and trimming. This table holds around 290,000 clones, more than 70% found once. V dropped 4 bases and J dropped 5; count of bases not matched to a gene: 13. CDR3 length equals 17 residues. The germline gives CDR1 SGDLS, CDR2 YYNGEE. This TCR was recovered from a woman aged 50 to 65 who had recovered from COVID-19. This chain connects TRBV9 to TRBJ2-5; 11 positions match TRBD2. The sample consisted of peripheral blood. The CDR3 DNA is TGTGCCAGCAGCCCAGGTCAGCTAGCGGGGGGAGGTGAGACCCAGTACTTC. It translates to CASSPGQLAGGGETQYF.